These T cell receptor beta chains were read from a single sample in a study of graft-versus-host responses after intestinal transplantation. This table comes from immunoSEQ multiplex PCR, and its TCRdb copy is limited to in-frame clones, with some not included. This table holds 50,000 or so clones, under 95% found once. The material was PBMCs, obtained about 120 days after intestinal transplantation. These receptors came from a human patient who received an intestinal transplant, so some T cells may come from the graft donor. Both conserved end residues are part of each CDR3. Each record gives: J gene, D gene, clone size, V gene, CDR3 protein, CDR3 DNA. D genes are given only for firm matches. Where a row states a size, it is once, few, many or the class of an expanded clone; other rows omit it.

TRBJ2-7 | NA | once | TRBV9 | CASSASGAAYEQYF | TGTGCCAGCAGCGCGTCCGGGGCCGCCTACGAGCAGTACTTC
TRBJ2-3 | NA | NA | TRBV6-5 | CASSYRVRGTDTQYF | TGTGCCAGCAGTTACAGGGTGAGGGGAACAGATACGCAGTATTTT
TRBJ2-5 | TRBD2 | NA | TRBV10-3 | CAISESRGEGETQYF | TGTGCCATCAGTGAGTCCCGTGGGGAGGGGGAGACCCAGTACTTC
TRBJ2-7 | NA | once | TRBV19 | CASSIGGLGNEQYF | TGTGCCAGTAGTATCGGCGGCCTTGGTAACGAGCAGTACTTC
TRBJ2-7 | NA | NA | TRBV28 | CASSSGTPYEQYF | TGTGCCAGCAGTTCAGGGACCCCCTACGAGCAGTACTTC
TRBJ2-7 | TRBD1 | NA | TRBV4-1 | CASSLRDRGLDEQYF | TGCGCCAGCAGCCTAAGGGACAGGGGGCTTGACGAGCAGTACTTC
TRBJ2-5 | TRBD1 | NA | TRBV7-2 | CASSSWTGGSETQYF | TGTGCCAGCAGTTCATGGACAGGGGGTTCGGAGACCCAGTACTTC
TRBJ2-3 | NA | once | TRBV5-6 | CASSLRRALLSTDTQYF | TGTGCCAGCAGCTTGCGGCGGGCACTACTATCCACAGATACGCAGTATTTT
TRBJ1-1 | NA | NA | TRBV28 | CASRTTEAFF | TGTGCCAGCAGAACCACTGAAGCTTTCTTT
TRBJ2-2 | TRBD2 | NA | TRBV10-3 | CAISEPVGTSTNTGELFF | TGTGCCATCAGTGAGCCTGTCGGGACTAGCACCAACACCGGGGAGCTGTTTTTT
TRBJ2-1 | TRBD2 | NA | TRBV4-1 | CASSQEGRGMISYNEQFF | TGCGCCAGCAGCCAAGAGGGGCGGGGGATGATCTCCTACAATGAGCAGTTCTTC
TRBJ1-2 | NA | few | TRBV5-1 | CASSLSSGNYGYTF | TGCGCCAGCAGTTTATCCTCGGGGAACTATGGCTACACCTTC
TRBJ2-2 | TRBD2 | NA | TRBV27 | CASSILAGAPSTGELFF | TGTGCCAGCAGTATACTAGCGGGGGCCCCATCCACCGGGGAGCTGTTTTTT
TRBJ2-7 | NA | NA | TRBV7-2 | CASSLGRPSSYEQYF | TGTGCCAGCAGCTTAGGCAGACCCTCCTCCTACGAGCAGTACTTC
TRBJ1-1 | TRBD1 | NA | TRBV4-2 | CASSQVGQGATEAFF | TGTGCCAGCAGCCAAGTCGGACAGGGGGCCACTGAAGCTTTCTTT
TRBJ2-1 | TRBD1 | NA | TRBV28 | CASSTGQGAYNEQFF | TGTGCCAGCAGTACTGGACAGGGGGCTTACAATGAGCAGTTCTTC
TRBJ2-3 | NA | NA | TRBV5-1 | CASFPRAGDTQYF | TGCGCCAGCTTTCCCCGGGCGGGAGATACGCAGTATTTT
TRBJ1-4 | TRBD1 | once | TRBV15 | CATSRDLDRVNEKLFF | TGTGCCACCAGCAGAGACCTTGACAGGGTGAATGAAAAACTGTTTTTT
TRBJ2-3 | NA | NA | TRBV29-1 | CSDRGIGEGADTQYF | TGCAGCGACCGCGGAATAGGAGAAGGCGCAGATACGCAGTATTTT
TRBJ1-5 | NA | NA | TRBV6-6 | CASSYSGNSNQPQHF | TGTGCCAGCAGTTACTCAGGTAATAGCAATCAGCCCCAGCATTTT
TRBJ2-7 | TRBD1 | NA | TRBV14 | CASSPDRSYEQYF | TGTGCCAGCAGCCCGGACAGGTCCTACGAGCAGTACTTC
TRBJ2-5 | NA | NA | TRBV7-7 | CASSKRLGGGETQYF | TGTGCCAGCAGCAAGCGACTAGGAGGCGGAGAGACCCAGTACTTC
TRBJ2-7 | TRBD2 | once | TRBV6-1 | CANRHGGSFWF | TGTGCCAACAGACACGGCGGGAGTTTTTGGTTC
TRBJ2-3 | NA | NA | TRBV2 | CASSRLAHTQYF | TGTGCCAGCAGCCGGCTAGCGCATACGCAGTATTTT
TRBJ2-7 | NA | NA | TRBV6-5 | CASSPNSYEQYF | TGTGCCAGCAGCCCTAACTCCTACGAGCAGTACTTC
TRBJ2-5 | TRBD2 | NA | TRBV10-3 | CAISDPGLAWTQYF | TGTGCCATCAGTGACCCGGGACTAGCGTGGACCCAGTACTTC
TRBJ1-1 | TRBD1 | NA | TRBV7-8 | CASSLQGVTALGAFF | TGTGCCAGCAGTTTACAGGGGGTTACAGCACTCGGAGCTTTCTTT
TRBJ2-7 | NA | NA | TRBV7-2 | CASRRPDSGSYEQYF | TGTGCCAGCAGACGGCCTGACAGCGGATCCTACGAGCAGTACTTC
TRBJ1-5 | NA | few | TRBV15 | CATSKSGDQPQHF | TGTGCCACCAGCAAGTCAGGGGATCAGCCCCAGCATTTT
TRBJ1-5 | TRBD1 | NA | TRBV6-6 | CASSWTGYQPQHF | TGTGCCAGCAGTTGGACAGGGTATCAGCCCCAGCATTTT
TRBJ1-1 | TRBD1 | once | TRBV9 | CASSQTGRTEAFF | TGTGCCAGCAGCCAGACAGGGCGCACTGAAGCTTTCTTT
TRBJ2-7 | TRBD1 | NA | TRBV5-4 | CASSLAGTGYEQYF | TGTGCCAGCAGCTTGGCTGGGACAGGGTACGAGCAGTACTTC
TRBJ2-7 | NA | NA | TRBV6-6 | CASSYSGVRYEQYF | TGTGCCAGCAGTTACTCGGGGGTTAGATACGAGCAGTACTTC
TRBJ2-5 | NA | NA | TRBV7-9 | CASSHPLETQYF | TGTGCCAGCAGCCACCCCTTAGAGACCCAGTACTTC
TRBJ2-7 | NA | NA | TRBV14 | CALLCGVNYEQYF | TGTGCCCTCCTCTGCGGGGTGAACTACGAGCAGTACTTC
TRBJ1-5 | NA | NA | TRBV7-6 | CASSASGSRAQHF | TGTGCCAGCAGCGCTTCAGGGAGTAGGGCCCAGCATTTT
TRBJ1-5 | NA | NA | TRBV9 | CASSVRPDGQPQHF | TGTGCCAGCAGCGTCCGCCCCGACGGGCAGCCCCAGCATTTT
TRBJ2-7 | NA | NA | TRBV10-3 | CAVSDPSSGRGGNEQYF | TGTGCCGTCAGTGATCCTTCCTCCGGCAGGGGCGGCAACGAGCAGTACTTC
TRBJ2-7 | NA | NA | TRBV6-5 | CASSYSPAGSLYEQYF | TGTGCCAGCAGTTACAGCCCCGCGGGTTCACTCTACGAGCAGTACTTC
TRBJ2-7 | TRBD2 | once | TRBV4-2 | CASSQEGGGGSYEQYF | TGTGCCAGCAGCCAAGAAGGCGGGGGGGGATCCTACGAGCAGTACTTC
TRBJ2-5 | TRBD1 | NA | TRBV5-6 | CASSLTGGEETQYF | TGTGCCAGCAGCCTGACAGGGGGCGAAGAGACCCAGTACTTC
TRBJ2-3 | TRBD2 | NA | TRBV9 | CASSPEAGVTDTQYF | TGTGCCAGCAGCCCCGAAGCGGGGGTCACAGATACGCAGTATTTT
TRBJ2-1 | TRBD2 | NA | TRBV6-1 | CASSERGSSYNEQFF | TGTGCCAGCAGTGAGCGGGGGAGCTCCTACAATGAGCAGTTCTTC
TRBJ2-1 | NA | once | TRBV28 | CASSALFYEQFF | TGTGCCAGCAGTGCTTTATTCTATGAGCAGTTCTTC
TRBJ1-1 | NA | NA | TRBV14 | CASSQDVGGGTEAFF | TGTGCCAGCAGCCAAGATGTCGGGGGAGGCACTGAAGCTTTCTTT
TRBJ2-7 | NA | NA | TRBV27 | CASSAVYRIPYEQYF | TGTGCCAGCAGTGCGGTCTACAGGATTCCCTACGAGCAGTACTTC
TRBJ2-5 | NA | NA | TRBV2 | CASSETGFQETQYF | TGTGCCAGCAGTGAAACGGGGTTCCAAGAGACCCAGTACTTC
TRBJ1-1 | TRBD1 | NA | TRBV13 | CASSLVGTGLVTEAFF | TGTGCCAGCAGCTTAGTCGGGACAGGGTTGGTCACTGAAGCTTTCTTT
TRBJ1-6 | NA | NA | TRBV5-1 | CASSGGYNSPLHF | TGCGCCAGCAGCGGGGGCTATAATTCACCCCTCCACTTT
TRBJ2-7 | TRBD2 | NA | TRBV9 | CARPGTSGGDEQYF | TGTGCCAGGCCCGGGACTAGCGGGGGCGATGAGCAGTACTTC
TRBJ2-1 | NA | NA | TRBV21-1 | CASSKALWDTRGFNEQFF | TGTGCCAGCAGCAAAGCGCTTTGGGACACCCGGGGCTTCAATGAGCAGTTCTTC
TRBJ2-7 | NA | NA | TRBV28 | CASSLSATPTGRSQGGAEQYF | TGTGCCAGCAGTTTATCCGCGACCCCGACAGGGAGATCACAGGGAGGTGCCGAGCAGTACTTC
TRBJ1-2 | TRBD1 | NA | TRBV28 | CASSLFRTGKKGYGYTF | TGTGCCAGCAGTTTATTTCGGACAGGGAAGAAGGGCTATGGCTACACCTTC
TRBJ1-2 | NA | NA | TRBV18 | CASSPVTGLNYGYTF | TGTGCCAGCTCACCTGTGACAGGTCTCAACTATGGCTACACCTTC